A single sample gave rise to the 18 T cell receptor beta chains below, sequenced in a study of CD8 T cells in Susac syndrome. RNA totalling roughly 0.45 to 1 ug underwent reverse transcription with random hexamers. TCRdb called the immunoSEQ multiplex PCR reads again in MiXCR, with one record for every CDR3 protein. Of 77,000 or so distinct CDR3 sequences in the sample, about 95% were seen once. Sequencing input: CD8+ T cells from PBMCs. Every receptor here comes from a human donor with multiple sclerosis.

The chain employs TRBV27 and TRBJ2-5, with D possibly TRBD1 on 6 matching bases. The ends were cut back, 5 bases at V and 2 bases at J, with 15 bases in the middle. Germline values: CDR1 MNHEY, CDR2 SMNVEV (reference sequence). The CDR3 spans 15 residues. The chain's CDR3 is CASSPRQVLQETQYF. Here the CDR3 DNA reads TGTGCCAGCAGTCCTAGACAGGTCCTGCAAGAGACCCAGTACTTC.

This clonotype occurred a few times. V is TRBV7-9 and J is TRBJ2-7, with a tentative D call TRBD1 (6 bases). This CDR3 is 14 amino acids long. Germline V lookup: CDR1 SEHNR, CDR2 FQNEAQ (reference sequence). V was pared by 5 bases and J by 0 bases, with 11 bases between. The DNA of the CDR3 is TGTGCCAGCAGCCCCCCCAGGGGCTCCTACGAGCAGTACTTC. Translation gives CASSPPRGSYEQYF.

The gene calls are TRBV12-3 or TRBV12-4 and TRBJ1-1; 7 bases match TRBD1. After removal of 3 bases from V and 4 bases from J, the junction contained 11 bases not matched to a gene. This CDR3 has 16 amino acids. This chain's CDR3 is CASSLPDRVESTEAFF. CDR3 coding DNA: TGTGCCAGCAGTTTGCCAGACAGGGTGGAAAGCACTGAAGCTTTCTTT.

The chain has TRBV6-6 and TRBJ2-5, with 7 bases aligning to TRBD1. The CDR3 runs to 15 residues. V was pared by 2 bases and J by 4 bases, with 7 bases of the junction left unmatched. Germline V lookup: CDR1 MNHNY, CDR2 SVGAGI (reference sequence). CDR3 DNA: TGTGCCAGCAGTTACACGAAGACAGGGTCAGAGACCCAGTACTTC. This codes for CASSYTKTGSETQYF.

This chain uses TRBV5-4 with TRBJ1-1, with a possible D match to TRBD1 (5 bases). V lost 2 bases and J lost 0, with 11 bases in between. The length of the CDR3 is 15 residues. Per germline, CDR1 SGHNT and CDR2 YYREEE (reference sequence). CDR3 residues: CASSLGGEMNTEAFF. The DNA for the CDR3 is TGTGCCAGCAGCTTAGGAGGGGAGATGAACACTGAAGCTTTCTTT. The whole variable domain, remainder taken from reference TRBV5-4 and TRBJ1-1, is ETGVTQSPTHLIKTRGQQVTLRCSSQSGHNTVSWYQQALGQGPQFIFQYYREEENGRGNFPPRFSGLQFPNYSSELNVNALELDDSALYLCASSLGGEMNTEAFFGQGTRLTVV.

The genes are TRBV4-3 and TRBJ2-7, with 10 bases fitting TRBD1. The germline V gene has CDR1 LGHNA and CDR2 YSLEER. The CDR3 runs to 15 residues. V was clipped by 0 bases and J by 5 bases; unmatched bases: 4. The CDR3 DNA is TGCGCCAGCAGCCAAGAAAGAGGGACAGGGGACGAGCAGTACTTC. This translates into CASSQERGTGDEQYF.

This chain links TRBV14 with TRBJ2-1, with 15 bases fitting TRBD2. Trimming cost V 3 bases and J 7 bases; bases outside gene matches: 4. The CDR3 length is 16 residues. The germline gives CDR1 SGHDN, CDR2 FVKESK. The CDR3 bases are TGTGCCAGCAGCCATGGGACTAGCGGGAGGTGGAATGAGCAGTTCTTC. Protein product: CASSHGTSGRWNEQFF.

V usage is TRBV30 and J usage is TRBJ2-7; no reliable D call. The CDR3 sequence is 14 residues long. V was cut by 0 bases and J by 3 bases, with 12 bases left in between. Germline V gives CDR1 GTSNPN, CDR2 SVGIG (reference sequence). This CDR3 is CAWSVSAWGYEQYF. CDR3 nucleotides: TGTGCCTGGAGTGTATCCGCCTGGGGCTACGAGCAGTACTTC.

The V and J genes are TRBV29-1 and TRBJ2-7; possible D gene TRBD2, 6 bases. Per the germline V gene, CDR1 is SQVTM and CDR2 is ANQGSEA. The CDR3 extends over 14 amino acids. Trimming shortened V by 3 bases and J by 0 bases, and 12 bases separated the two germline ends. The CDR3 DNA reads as TGCAGCGTTGAGGCGGGGATTAGCTCCTACGAGCAGTACTTC. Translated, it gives CSVEAGISSYEQYF.

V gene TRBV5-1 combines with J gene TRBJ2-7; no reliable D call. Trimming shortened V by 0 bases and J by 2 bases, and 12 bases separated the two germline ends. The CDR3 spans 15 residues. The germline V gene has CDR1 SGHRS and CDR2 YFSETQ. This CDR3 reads CASSLAVASAYEQYF. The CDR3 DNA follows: TGCGCCAGCAGCTTGGCCGTTGCGTCAGCCTACGAGCAGTACTTC.

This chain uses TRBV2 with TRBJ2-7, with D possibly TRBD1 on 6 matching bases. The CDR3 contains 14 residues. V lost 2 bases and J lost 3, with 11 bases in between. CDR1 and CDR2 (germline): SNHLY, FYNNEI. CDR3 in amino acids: CASSEPGANYEQYF. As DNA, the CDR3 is TGTGCCAGCAGTGAACCAGGGGCTAACTACGAGCAGTACTTC.

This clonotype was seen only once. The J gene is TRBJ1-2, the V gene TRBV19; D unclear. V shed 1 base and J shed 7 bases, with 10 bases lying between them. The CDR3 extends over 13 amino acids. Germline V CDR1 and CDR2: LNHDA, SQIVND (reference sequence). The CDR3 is CASSIGAGVGYTF. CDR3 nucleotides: TGTGCCAGTAGTATAGGGGCCGGGGTTGGCTACACCTTC. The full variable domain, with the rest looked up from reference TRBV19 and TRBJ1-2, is DGGITQSPKYLFRKEGQNVTLSCEQNLNHDAMYWYRQDPGQGLRLIYYSQIVNDFQKGDIAEGYSVSREKKESFPLTVTSAQKNPTAFYLCASSIGAGVGYTFGSGTRLTVV.

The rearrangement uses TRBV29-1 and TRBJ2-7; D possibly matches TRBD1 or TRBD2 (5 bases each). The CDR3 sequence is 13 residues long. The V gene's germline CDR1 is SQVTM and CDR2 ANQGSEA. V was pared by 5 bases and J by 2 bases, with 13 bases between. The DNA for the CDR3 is TGCAGCGTTCTGGGGGACGCTACCTACGAGCAGTACTTC. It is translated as CSVLGDATYEQYF.

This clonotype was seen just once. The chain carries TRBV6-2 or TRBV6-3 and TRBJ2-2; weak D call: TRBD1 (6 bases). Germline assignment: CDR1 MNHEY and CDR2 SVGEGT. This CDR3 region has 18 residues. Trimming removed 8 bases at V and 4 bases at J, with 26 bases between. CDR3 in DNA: TGTGCCAGCCCAGACGATCACAGGGAAGGGAATGGCACCGGGGAGCTGTTTTTT. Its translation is CASPDDHREGNGTGELFF.

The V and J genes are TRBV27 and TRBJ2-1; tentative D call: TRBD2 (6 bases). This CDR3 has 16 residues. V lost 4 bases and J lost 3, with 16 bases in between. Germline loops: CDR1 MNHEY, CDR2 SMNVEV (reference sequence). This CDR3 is CASSWGPAGFYNEQFF. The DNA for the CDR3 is TGTGCCAGCAGTTGGGGTCCGGCGGGATTCTACAATGAGCAGTTCTTC.

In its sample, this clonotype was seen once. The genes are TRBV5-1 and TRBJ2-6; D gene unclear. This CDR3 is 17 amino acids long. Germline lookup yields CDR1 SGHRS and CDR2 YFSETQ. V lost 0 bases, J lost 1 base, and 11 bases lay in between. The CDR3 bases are TGCGCCAGCAGCTTGGCTTACAGAGGATCTGGGGCCAACGTCCTGACTTTC. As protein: CASSLAYRGSGANVLTF.

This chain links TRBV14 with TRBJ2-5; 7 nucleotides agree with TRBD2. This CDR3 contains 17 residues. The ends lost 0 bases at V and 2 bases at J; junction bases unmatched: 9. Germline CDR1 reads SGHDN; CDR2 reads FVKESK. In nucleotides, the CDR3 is TGTGCCAGCAGCCAAGATTCTAGCGGAATAATTCAAGAGACCCAGTACTTC. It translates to CASSQDSSGIIQETQYF.

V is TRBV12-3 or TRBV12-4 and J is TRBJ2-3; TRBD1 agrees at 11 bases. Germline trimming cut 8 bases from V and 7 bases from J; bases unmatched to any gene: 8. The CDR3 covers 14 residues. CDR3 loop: CASPRTGGVNTQYF. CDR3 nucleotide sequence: TGTGCCAGCCCCCGGACAGGGGGCGTTAATACGCAGTATTTT.